This TCR beta chain was captured by sequencing in a study of blood T cell repertoires in COVID-19. Overall study context: T cells, B-cell-depleted T cells, or PBMCs supplied cDNA or gDNA.

This clone was found a few times. Trimming pared 4 bases from V and 4 bases from J, leaving 13 bases between. The CDR3 length is 13 residues. The germline CDR1 and CDR2 sequences are DFQATT and SNEGSKA (reference sequence). In the original processing: For nucleated cells, counts were estimated from reference gene primer amplification. Assay: immunoSEQ multiplex PCR; the TCRdb copy retains only in-frame clones and omits some. The V and J calls and clone size were taken over from that table, and D and trimming were inferred from the DNA. The sample holds a few hundred thousand clones, about 87% seen once.

Sequences were obtained from peripheral blood. This rearrangement joins TRBV20-1 to TRBJ1-2; the D is unclear. This receptor was taken from a woman aged 45-65 years who had recovered from COVID-19. For the CDR3, the DNA is TGCAGTGCTACTGACTCGGCGGGCTATGGCTACACCTTC. Translated, it gives CSATDSAGYGYTF.